The text below deals with one T cell receptor beta chain. TCRdb's table, derived via immunoSEQ multiplex PCR, lists solely in-frame clones and lacks some. This table has approximately 1,000,000 clones, approximately 80% appearing once. CDR3 length equals 16 residues. With V trimmed by 2 bases and J by 0 bases, 7 bases remained unmatched. Germline loops: CDR1 ENHRY, CDR2 SYGVKD. The entry originates in a study of shared clonotypes between healthy human individuals. Sequenced input: memory CD4+ T cells from PBMCs. The subset denotes: CD45RA-negative fraction. The TCR sequence derives from a man aged 18 to 30 in good health. Some clones in this sample may be carry-over from other donors' samples. V is TRBV10-3 and J is TRBJ2-7; TRBD2 aligns across 7 bases. The chain's CDR3 is CAISETGGGLSYEQYF. CDR3 bases: TGTGCCATCAGTGAGACAGGCGGGGGACTCTCCTACGAGCAGTACTTC.